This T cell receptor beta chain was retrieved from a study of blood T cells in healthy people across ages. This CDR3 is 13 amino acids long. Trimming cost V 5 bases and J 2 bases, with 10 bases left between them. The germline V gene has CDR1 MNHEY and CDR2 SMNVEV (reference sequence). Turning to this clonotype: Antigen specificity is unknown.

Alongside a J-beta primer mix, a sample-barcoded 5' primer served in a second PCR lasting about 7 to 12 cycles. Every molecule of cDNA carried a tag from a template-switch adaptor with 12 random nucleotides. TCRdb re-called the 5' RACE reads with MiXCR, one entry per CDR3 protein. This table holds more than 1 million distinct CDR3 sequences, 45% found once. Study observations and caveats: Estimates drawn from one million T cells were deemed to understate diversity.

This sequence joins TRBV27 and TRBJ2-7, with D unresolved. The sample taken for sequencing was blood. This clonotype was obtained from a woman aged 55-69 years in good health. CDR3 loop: CASSRTATYEQYF. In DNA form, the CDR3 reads TGTGCCAGCAGTCGGACCGCTACCTACGAGCAGTACTTC.